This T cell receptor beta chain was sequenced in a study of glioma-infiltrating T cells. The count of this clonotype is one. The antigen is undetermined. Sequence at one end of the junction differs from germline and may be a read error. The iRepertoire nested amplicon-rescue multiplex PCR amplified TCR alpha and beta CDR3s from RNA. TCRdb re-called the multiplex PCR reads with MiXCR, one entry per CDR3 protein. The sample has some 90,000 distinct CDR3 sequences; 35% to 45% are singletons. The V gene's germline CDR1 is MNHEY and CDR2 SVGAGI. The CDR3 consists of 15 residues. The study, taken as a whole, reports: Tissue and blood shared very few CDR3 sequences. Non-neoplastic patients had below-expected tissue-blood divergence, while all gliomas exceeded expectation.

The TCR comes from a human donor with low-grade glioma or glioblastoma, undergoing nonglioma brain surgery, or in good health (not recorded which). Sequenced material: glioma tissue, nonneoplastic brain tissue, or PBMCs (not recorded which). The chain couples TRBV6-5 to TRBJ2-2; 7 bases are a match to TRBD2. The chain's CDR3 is CASSVLGGNTGELFF. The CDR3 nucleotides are TGTGCCAGCAGTGTGCTCGGGGGGAACACCGGAGAGCTGTTTTTT.